These 8 T cell receptor beta chains originate from one sample sequenced in a study of T cell responses to AZD1222 COVID-19 vaccine (TCRdb year 2021). The time point tag for this specimen amounts to: baseline before first vaccination. The library was obtained by the immunoSEQ multiplex PCR assay. TCRdb took this table from immuneACCESS and kept in-frame rearrangements with V and J called. Such tables lack part of the clones; where checked against another copy, unresolved V genes explain under half of the gap, and the rest is unexplained. Present in this sample are over 100,000 clones, about 86% of which were seen just once. The top ten constitute around 10% of the sample. The sample here was peripheral blood, taken on day 0 of AZD1222 vaccination. Receptors originate from an adult in good health.

V is TRBV2 and J is TRBJ1-1; a possible D gene is TRBD1 (5 bases). Germline assignment: CDR1 SNHLY and CDR2 FYNNEI. This CDR3 contains 15 residues. The V and J ends lost 6 bases and 5 bases respectively, with 19 bases between them. The CDR3 DNA reads as TGTGCCAGCAGGGACCTCAGGAACAGGAGGACTGAAGCTTTCTTT. Translation: CASRDLRNRRTEAFF.

The rearrangement joins TRBV28 to TRBJ1-1; TRBD1 matches 8 bases. Losses at the gene ends were 6 bases for V and 7 bases for J; bases not matched to a gene: 7. This CDR3 region has 13 residues. Looked up from germline, CDR1 is MDHEN and CDR2 is SYDVKM. The CDR3 bases are TGTGCCAGCAGGCCTGGACAGGGAGGTGAAGCTTTCTTT. Translated, it gives CASRPGQGGEAFF.

This chain joins TRBV27 and TRBJ1-5; D remains ambiguous. The V end was cut by 4 bases, the J end by 1 base, with 11 bases between. The CDR3 contains 15 residues. From germline, CDR1 is MNHEY and CDR2 SMNVEV (reference sequence). The CDR3 here is CASSSCEVSNQPQHF. The CDR3 nucleotides are TGTGCCAGCAGTTCCTGTGAAGTCAGCAATCAGCCCCAGCATTTT.

The J gene is TRBJ2-1, the V gene TRBV6-5; 14 nucleotides align to TRBD2. J was trimmed by 8 bases and V by 6 bases; bases with no gene match: 6. The CDR3 loop spans 15 amino acids. Germline CDR1 is MNHEY and CDR2 is SVGAGI. CDR3 bases: TGTGCCAGCAGCCGGACTAGCGGGGGGAGAGATGAGCAGTTCTTC. Translation gives CASSRTSGGRDEQFF.

The chain has TRBV3-1 (or the pseudogene TRBV3-2) and TRBJ1-2; tentatively, D is TRBD1 (6 bases). The V gene's germline CDR1 is LGHDT and CDR2 YNNKEL (reference sequence). Trimming pared 4 bases from V and 4 bases from J, leaving 13 bases between. The CDR3 extends over 14 amino acids. CDR3 DNA: TGTGCCAGCAGCCTCCGGACAGCTGCCTATGGCTACACCTTC. Its translation: CASSLRTAAYGYTF.

The chain recombines TRBV2 with TRBJ1-6, with 9 bases that match TRBD1. Losses at the gene ends were 11 bases for V and 6 bases for J; bases not matched to a gene: 8. There are 14 residues in the CDR3. Germline V gene lookup returns CDR1 SNHLY and CDR2 FYNNEI. The CDR3 here is CAGRTGVGNSPLHF. CDR3 bases: TGTGCCGGAAGGACAGGGGTCGGTAATTCACCCCTCCACTTT.

The chain joins TRBV28 to TRBJ1-1; 7 bases line up with TRBD1. The V and J ends lost 8 bases and 0 bases, in that order; junction bases with no gene match: 3. Per the germline V gene, CDR1 is MDHEN and CDR2 is SYDVKM. The CDR3 length is 13 residues. The DNA of the CDR3 is TGTGCCAGCGGGGACAGCATGAACACTGAAGCTTTCTTT. As protein: CASGDSMNTEAFF.

This chain uses TRBV2 with TRBJ1-1, with D unresolved. V lost 6 bases to trimming and J lost 5 bases, with 13 bases between them. This CDR3 region has 13 residues. Germline CDR1 and CDR2: SNHLY and FYNNEI. CDR3 region: CASRSTMETEAFF. The CDR3 DNA sequence: TGTGCCAGCAGGAGCACGATGGAGACTGAAGCTTTCTTT.